What follows describes a single T cell receptor beta chain. The data are from a study of blood T cell repertoires in COVID-19. Across the study: The samples span acute and convalescent COVID-19 from the United States, Italy and Spain. The cDNA or gDNA used as material had been derived from T cells, B-cell-depleted T cells, or PBMCs.

Original analysis: How many nucleated cells were present was estimated from reference gene primer amplification. Only in-frame clones appear in the TCRdb table, and some are missing; sequencing was by immunoSEQ multiplex PCR. That table gives V, J and clone size, and the DNA gave D and trimming. The table includes about 120,000 clones, roughly 83% detected once. The CDR3 sequence is 14 residues long. Germline CDR1 LNHDA, CDR2 SQIVND (reference sequence). The V end was cut by 3 bases, the J end by 4 bases, with 12 bases between. The TCR comes from a man aged 25 to 45 with acute or convalescent COVID-19. This chain links TRBV19 with TRBJ1-2, with D unclear. The sequencing sample was made of peripheral blood. The CDR3 spells CASSIHGRLYGYTF. The CDR3 DNA is TGTGCCAGTAGTATTCACGGCAGACTCTATGGCTACACCTTC.